A single sample gave rise to the 27 T cell receptor beta chains below, sequenced in a study of blood T cell repertoires in COVID-19. Clones were read by immunoSEQ multiplex PCR, and TCRdb kept only the in-frame ones, dropping some. This table holds about 81,000 clones, under 90% found once. Sequenced: peripheral blood. The receptors come from a human donor in a cohort sampled during active COVID-19.

The chain uses TRBV6-4 and TRBJ1-1; perhaps TRBD1 as D (5 bases). Germline V CDR1 and CDR2: MRHNA, SNTAGT. This CDR3 has 16 residues. Trimming removed 6 bases at V and 3 bases at J, with 20 bases between. CDR3 DNA: TGTGCCAGCAGAAAGGGGATGGGGTCGGAGTACACTGAAGCTTTCTTT. This translates into CASRKGMGSEYTEAFF.

This clone has a single count. The chain links TRBV6-6 to TRBJ2-7; D is perhaps TRBD1 (6 bases). The CDR3 runs 14 residues. CDR1 and CDR2 (germline): MNHNY, SVGAGI (reference sequence). Trimming took off 0 bases at V and 0 bases at J, with 6 bases between the two ends. As DNA, the CDR3 is TGTGCCAGCAGTTACTCGGACAGCTCCTACGAGCAGTACTTC. This encodes CASSYSDSSYEQYF.

The chain employs TRBV3-1 (or the pseudogene TRBV3-2) and TRBJ1-2; D perhaps matches TRBD1 (5 bases). This CDR3 comprises 14 residues. V gave up 1 base and J gave up 8 bases, with 14 bases separating them. CDR1 is LGHDT and CDR2 is YNNKEL in the germline V gene (reference sequence). The chain's CDR3 is CASSQVGAGFGYTF. The CDR3, as DNA: TGTGCCAGCAGCCAAGTAGGTGCAGGGTTCGGCTACACCTTC.

In DNA form, the CDR3 reads TGCGCCAGCAGCCAAGATACAGGAGCCTACGAGCAGTACTTC. Translation: CASSQDTGAYEQYF. This rearrangement joins TRBV4-1 to TRBJ2-7, with D perhaps TRBD1 (5 bases). V lost 0 bases, J lost 2 bases, and 8 bases lay in between. CDR3 length: 14 amino acids. Per the germline V gene, CDR1 is MGHRA and CDR2 is YSYEKL.

V usage is TRBV10-1 and J usage is TRBJ1-6; TRBD1 is a possible D gene (6 bases). CDR3 size: 17 residues. Trimming left V 7 bases short and J 5 bases short, with 21 bases between. Germline-derived CDR1 and CDR2 are WNHNN and SYGVQD (reference sequence). In DNA form, the CDR3 reads TGCGCCAGCAATATAAACCTCAGGGGTTTTAATAATTCACCCCTCCACTTT. It yields the protein CASNINLRGFNNSPLHF.

The rearrangement uses TRBV18 and TRBJ1-3, with unresolved D. The CDR3 covers 19 residues. Trimming took 0 bases from V and 4 from J, leaving 22 bases between them. The germline V gene encodes CDR1 KGHSH and CDR2 LQKENI. CDR3 DNA sequence: TGTGCCAGCTCACCACCGAATAGTCGAGGGAAACTTTTCGGAAACACCATATATTTT. This gives the protein CASSPPNSRGKLFGNTIYF.

V is TRBV6-2 or TRBV6-3 and J is TRBJ2-1; 12 bases fit TRBD2. Germline values: CDR1 MNHEY, CDR2 SVGEGT. This CDR3 has 16 residues. V trimming: 4 bases; J trimming: 9 bases; junction bases outside the gene matches: 10. The chain's CDR3 is CASSSGSSGGAVEQFF. CDR3 DNA sequence: TGTGCCAGCAGTTCCGGATCTAGCGGGGGGGCGGTTGAGCAGTTCTTC.

The sample holds one count of this clone. The rearrangement uses TRBV3-1 (or the pseudogene TRBV3-2) and TRBJ2-5; 9 nucleotides match TRBD2. Germline CDR1 LGHDT, CDR2 YNNKEL (reference sequence). CDR3 size: 15 residues. Trimming at V came to 1 base and at J to 7 bases, leaving 7 bases not matched to a gene. The CDR3 spells CASSQGAGGPGTQYF. For the CDR3, the DNA is TGTGCCAGCAGCCAAGGCGCGGGGGGGCCTGGGACCCAGTACTTC.

The chain is built from TRBV30 and TRBJ2-7; D perhaps matches TRBD2 (6 bases). The CDR3 runs 11 residues. Germline CDR1 is GTSNPN and CDR2 is SVGIG (reference sequence). V lost 5 bases and J 3 bases, leaving 8 bases between the germline ends. In DNA form, the CDR3 reads TGTGCCTGGGGGGGGAGCTACGAGCAGTACTTC. This gives the protein CAWGGSYEQYF.

The chain links TRBV5-6 to TRBJ1-2, with D unresolved. Germline V gene lookup returns CDR1 SGHDT and CDR2 YYEEEE. Trimming shortened V by 3 bases and J by 8 bases, and 8 bases separated the two germline ends. The CDR3 is 11 residues long. CDR3 DNA sequence: TGTGCCAGCAGCTCGGGTGGGGGCTACACCTTC. This codes for CASSSGGGYTF.

This clone was observed once. The CDR3 sequence: CASTGTREPSSYNSPLHF. The CDR3, as DNA: TGTGCCAGTACGGGGACTCGGGAGCCGAGCTCCTATAATTCACCCCTCCACTTT. The chain recombines TRBV19 with TRBJ1-6; D might be TRBD1 (5 bases). V was shortened by 7 bases and J by 0 bases, with 19 bases between the two germline ends. From germline, CDR1 is LNHDA and CDR2 SQIVND (reference sequence). The length of the CDR3 is 18 residues.

CDR3 coding DNA: TGTGCCAGCAGTTACTCCGACAGAGTCTATGGCTACACCTTC. Translated, it gives CASSYSDRVYGYTF. The J gene is TRBJ1-2, the V gene TRBV6-2 or TRBV6-3; perhaps TRBD1 as D (5 bases). Germline-derived CDR1 and CDR2 are MNHEY and SVGEGT. The CDR3 is made up of 14 amino acids. V lost 0 bases and J 4 bases, leaving 9 bases between the germline ends.

The sample holds a few counts of this clone. The chain has TRBV4-1 and TRBJ1-2; TRBD1 agrees at 7 bases. The CDR3 totals 14 residues. Germline V gene lookup returns CDR1 MGHRA and CDR2 YSYEKL. With 3 bases clipped from V and 8 bases from J, the junction kept 9 bases outside the gene matches. This CDR3 reads CASSHYLGGDGYTF. As DNA, the CDR3 is TGCGCCAGCAGCCATTATCTAGGGGGCGACGGCTACACCTTC.

The sample holds a few counts of this clone. The chain couples TRBV6-4 to TRBJ2-1; D is unclear. The CDR3 covers 14 residues. Germline CDR1 and CDR2: MRHNA and SNTAGT. V was cut by 5 bases and J by 2 bases, with 10 bases left in between. The DNA for the CDR3 is TGTGCCAGCAGTCCCAGCGTCGCCTACAATGAGCAGTTCTTC. Encoded protein: CASSPSVAYNEQFF.

V and J are TRBV10-3 and TRBJ1-2; 9 positions agree with TRBD1. The V and J ends lost 3 bases and 7 bases, in that order; junction bases with no gene match: 6. CDR3 length: 14 amino acids. Germline CDR1 and CDR2: ENHRY and SYGVKD. CDR3 DNA sequence: TGTGCCATCAGTGATAAGGGACAGGGTTTTGGCTACACCTTC. This sequence encodes CAISDKGQGFGYTF.

The chain joins TRBV28 to TRBJ2-2; 7 bases align to TRBD2. The V and J ends lost 3 bases and 4 bases, in that order; junction bases with no gene match: 2. Germline V gene lookup returns CDR1 MDHEN and CDR2 SYDVKM. There are 14 residues in the CDR3. CDR3 amino acids: CASSLGRVTGELFF. The CDR3 DNA reads TGTGCCAGCAGTTTGGGGAGGGTCACCGGGGAGCTGTTTTTT.

CDR3 nucleotide sequence: TGTGCCAGCAGTGAAGATATTGGGGGGGCCACTGAAGCTTTCTTT. Translation: CASSEDIGGATEAFF. The rearrangement links TRBV2 to TRBJ1-1; possibly TRBD1 for D (6 bases). The germline V and J ends were trimmed by 1 base and 4 bases, with 13 bases remaining between them. This CDR3 is built from 15 residues. From germline, CDR1 is SNHLY and CDR2 FYNNEI.

The chain employs TRBV27 and TRBJ1-5; D remains unclear. Trimming stripped 3 bases from V and 7 bases from J, with 13 bases between. The CDR3 is made up of 14 amino acids. The germline V gene encodes CDR1 MNHEY and CDR2 SMNVEV (reference sequence). CDR3 DNA sequence: TGTGCCAGCAGTTTTTCCTTCCCTGAGCAGCCCCAGCATTTT. Residues: CASSFSFPEQPQHF.

The chain recombines TRBV10-2 with TRBJ1-6; D call uncertain. The CDR3 loop spans 15 amino acids. Trimming pared 7 bases from V and 10 bases from J, leaving 20 bases between. CDR1 is WSHSY and CDR2 is SAAADI in the germline V gene. The CDR3 DNA reads as TGCGCCAGCATGGGGATAGGAGAGGGAAACTCACCCCTCCACTTT. Translated: CASMGIGEGNSPLHF.

The chain has TRBV25-1 and TRBJ1-4, with 8 bases lining up with TRBD1. The CDR3 has 14 residues. V lost 4 bases to trimming and J lost 7 bases; unmatched junction nucleotides: 5. The germline V gene has CDR1 MGHDK and CDR2 SYGVNS. The CDR3 sequence is CASSVQGAAEKLFF. DNA of the CDR3: TGTGCCAGCAGTGTTCAGGGGGCCGCTGAAAAACTGTTTTTT.

The chain uses TRBV7-9 and TRBJ1-1; D is unresolved. CDR1 is SEHNR and CDR2 is FQNEAQ in the germline V gene (reference sequence). This CDR3 comprises 13 residues. The V end was cut by 5 bases, the J end by 3 bases, with 10 bases between. CDR3 coding DNA: TGTGCCAGCAGCAGCGTTGTGGACACTGAAGCTTTCTTT. Protein sequence: CASSSVVDTEAFF.

The V call is TRBV5-1, the J call TRBJ2-3; 10 bases fit TRBD1. The CDR3 is made up of 15 amino acids. Germline V gene lookup returns CDR1 SGHRS and CDR2 YFSETQ. The ends lost 7 bases at V and 4 bases at J; junction bases unmatched: 9. CDR3 coding DNA: TGCGCCAGCGGACGAGACAGGGGGCATTCAGATACGCAGTATTTT. Protein product: CASGRDRGHSDTQYF.

V usage is TRBV7-3 and J usage is TRBJ2-5; 11 nucleotides match TRBD1. This CDR3 spans 15 amino acids. Germline V CDR1 and CDR2: SGHTA, FQGTGA. V shed 6 bases and J 5 bases; nucleotides not matched to a gene: 8. CDR3: CASSFGQGASETQYF. CDR3 bases: TGTGCCAGCAGTTTCGGACAGGGGGCGAGCGAGACCCAGTACTTC.

The chain has TRBV19 and TRBJ2-4; TRBD1 matches at 8 bases. V lost 4 bases to trimming and J lost 0 bases; unmatched junction nucleotides: 8. The CDR3 has 17 residues. The germline gives CDR1 LNHDA, CDR2 SQIVND (reference sequence). The CDR3 sequence is CASSTKGQALAKNIQYF. CDR3 bases: TGTGCCAGTAGTACTAAGGGACAGGCTTTAGCCAAAAACATTCAGTACTTC.

The rearrangement joins TRBV3-1 (or the pseudogene TRBV3-2) to TRBJ2-1, with D perhaps matching TRBD1 (6 bases). The CDR3 extends over 16 amino acids. Trimming stripped 0 bases from V and 7 bases from J, with 16 bases between. The V gene's germline CDR1 is LGHDT and CDR2 YNNKEL (reference sequence). The CDR3 nucleotides read TGTGCCAGCAGCCAAGATAACAGGGCCCTAGGGAATGAGCAGTTCTTC. It specifies CASSQDNRALGNEQFF.

CDR3 in amino acids: CASTLGQVNSPLHF. The CDR3 DNA sequence: TGTGCCAGCACCCTCGGACAGGTCAATTCACCCCTCCACTTT. This chain links TRBV6-5 with TRBJ1-6, with 7 bases matching TRBD1. V was pared by 7 bases and J by 7 bases, with 7 bases of the junction left unmatched. Germline values: CDR1 MNHEY, CDR2 SVGAGI. CDR3 size: 14 residues.

This clone was counted a single time. The gene calls are TRBV10-2 and TRBJ2-7, with 9 bases identical to TRBD1. The V and J ends lost 6 bases and 3 bases, in that order; junction bases with no gene match: 15. The CDR3 totals 17 residues. Germline values: CDR1 WSHSY, CDR2 SAAADI. CDR3 nucleotide sequence: TGCGCCAGCAGCGGTGCCCCGGGACAGGGCAACATCTACGAGCAGTACTTC. Encoded protein: CASSGAPGQGNIYEQYF.